These 30 T cell receptor beta chains share one sample of origin, sequenced in a study of spatial heterogeneity in lung cancer. Time point reported: blood at routine non-recurrence follow-up after resection. TCRdb passed the 5' RACE reads through MiXCR, listing each CDR3 protein once. This sample yields approximately 93,000 distinct CDR3 sequences, of which approximately 19% are seen a single time; about a fifth belongs to the top ten. This sample comprised PBMCs, obtained at follow-up. Receptor source: a male donor with early-stage non-small cell lung cancer.

The rearrangement joins TRBV20-1 to TRBJ1-2, with D hard to call. From germline, CDR1 is DFQATT and CDR2 SNEGSKA (reference sequence). CDR3 length: 13 residues. Trimming removed 3 bases at V and 5 bases at J, with 13 bases between. The CDR3: CSASAETGYGYTF. In nucleotides, the CDR3 is TGCAGTGCTAGTGCGGAGACGGGTTATGGCTACACCTTC.

This chain joins TRBV6-1 and TRBJ1-1; D ambiguous. The germline V gene encodes CDR1 MNHNS and CDR2 SASEGT. The CDR3 runs to 16 residues. Trimming removed 7 bases from V and 0 bases from J, with 18 bases in between. The CDR3 bases are TGTGCCAGCATTTTGTCACCCGGGCCAATGAACACTGAAGCTTTCTTT. As protein: CASILSPGPMNTEAFF.

The rearrangement joins TRBV6-1 to TRBJ1-5; 9 bases align to TRBD1. Trimming cost V 2 bases and J 0 bases; bases outside gene matches: 8. Per the germline V gene, CDR1 is MNHNS and CDR2 is SASEGT. The CDR3 sequence is 18 residues long. CDR3 sequence: CASSEILGQGASNQPQHF. The DNA for the CDR3 is TGTGCCAGCAGTGAAATTCTGGGACAGGGCGCTAGCAATCAGCCCCAGCATTTT.

This clonotype was detected only a few times. The chain has TRBV20-1 and TRBJ1-6; 7 bases match TRBD1. This CDR3 contains 15 residues. V lost 1 base and J lost 1; bases outside the gene matches: 1. From germline, CDR1 is DFQATT and CDR2 SNEGSKA (reference sequence). CDR3 bases: TGCAGTGCTAGAGGACAGGGATCCTATAATTCACCCCTCCACTTT. This translates into CSARGQGSYNSPLHF.

The V call is TRBV27, the J call TRBJ2-7, with 7 bases lining up with TRBD2. The length of the CDR3 is 17 residues. V gave up 3 bases and J gave up 0 bases; unmatched junction bases: 11. CDR1 and CDR2 (germline): MNHEY, SMNVEV (reference sequence). CDR3 sequence: CASSFAPGAGSSYEQYF. The CDR3 DNA follows: TGTGCCAGCAGTTTTGCTCCCGGAGCGGGATCCTCCTACGAGCAGTACTTC.

In its sample, this clonotype is medium-sized. This chain links TRBV27 with TRBJ2-7; 10 bases line up with TRBD2. Losses at the gene ends were 6 bases for V and 3 bases for J; bases not matched to a gene: 11. CDR1 is MNHEY, CDR2 SMNVEV, per germline (reference sequence). The CDR3 runs to 16 residues. The CDR3 reads CASSSRGSGRVYEQYF. CDR3 coding DNA: TGTGCCAGCAGCTCGCGCGGCAGCGGGAGGGTCTACGAGCAGTACTTC.

There are a few counts of this clonotype. The chain uses TRBV6-6 and TRBJ2-1, with a tentative D call TRBD2 (5 bases). Deletions cut 7 bases from V and 3 bases from J, with 10 bases between. Germline V gene sequence: CDR1 MNHNY, CDR2 SVGAGI (reference sequence). This CDR3 has 13 amino acids. The CDR3 DNA follows: TGTGCCAGCATGAGGGCGAGCTACAATGAGCAGTTCTTC. It is translated as CASMRASYNEQFF.

The chain combines TRBV5-1 with TRBJ2-5; D gene unclear. V dropped 2 bases and J dropped 2 bases, with 10 bases sitting between them. The CDR3 length is 14 residues. Germline CDR1 is SGHRS and CDR2 is YFSETQ. CDR3 in amino acids: CASSFGPPQETQYF. The CDR3 nucleotides are TGCGCCAGCAGCTTCGGTCCCCCTCAAGAGACCCAGTACTTC. Complete variable domain (other parts from reference TRBV5-1 and TRBJ2-5): KAGVTQTPRYLIKTRGQQVTLSCSPISGHRSVSWYQQTPGQGLQFLFEYFSETQRNKGNFPGRFSGRQFSNSRSEMNVSTLELGDSALYLCASSFGPPQETQYFGPGTRLLVL.

As concerns this clonotype: The junction shows a germline mismatch at one end, possibly a read error. CDR3 loop: CANSLPDSYQPQHF. Here the CDR3 DNA reads TGTGCCAACAGCTTACCGGACAGTTATCAGCCCCAGCATTTT. The V gene is TRBV7-6, the J gene TRBJ1-5; a weak D match, TRBD1 (6 bases). Germline V gives CDR1 SGHVS, CDR2 FNYEAQ. The CDR3 loop spans 14 amino acids.

The chain joins TRBV5-6 to TRBJ1-2; D is unclear. The V end was cut by 5 bases, the J end by 2 bases, with 16 bases between. The CDR3 consists of 15 residues. CDR1 is SGHDT and CDR2 is YYEEEE in the germline V gene. The chain's CDR3 is CASRIPGRNNYGYTF. CDR3 DNA: TGTGCCAGCAGAATCCCTGGACGGAACAACTATGGCTACACCTTC. The complete variable domain, with remaining parts taken from reference TRBV5-6 and TRBJ1-2, reads DAGVTQSPTHLIKTRGQQVTLRCSPKSGHDTVSWYQQALGQGPQFIFQYYEEEERQRGNFPDRFSGHQFPNYSSELNVNALLLGDSALYLCASRIPGRNNYGYTFGSGTRLTVV.

This chain joins TRBV2 and TRBJ2-4, with unresolved D. The CDR3 consists of 13 residues. CDR1 and CDR2 from the germline V gene are SNHLY and FYNNEI. Trimming took off 1 base at V and 8 bases at J, with 9 bases between the two ends. DNA for the CDR3: TGTGCCAGCAGTGAAGAGAGTGGTGACATTCAGTACTTC. Its protein is CASSEESGDIQYF. Drawing the rest from reference TRBV2 and TRBJ2-4, the complete variable domain is EPEVTQTPSHQVTQMGQEVILRCVPISNHLYFYWYRQILGQKVEFLVSFYNNEISEKSEIFDDQFSVERPDGSNFTLKIRSTKLEDSAMYFCASSEESGDIQYFGAGTRLSVL.

This chain uses TRBV20-1 with TRBJ1-1, with 7 nucleotides matching TRBD1. CDR3 length: 13 amino acids. The germline CDR1 and CDR2 sequences are DFQATT and SNEGSKA (reference sequence). V lost 6 bases to trimming and J lost 3 bases; unmatched junction nucleotides: 7. The CDR3: CSAPRQGHTEAFF. The CDR3 region has the DNA TGCAGTGCCCCACGACAGGGACACACTGAAGCTTTCTTT.

This clonotype was seen at least ten times. The chain uses TRBV15 and TRBJ1-4; 11 nucleotides line up with TRBD1. V was clipped by 5 bases and J by 12 bases; unmatched bases: 5. CDR1 and CDR2 (germline): LNHNV, YYDKDF (reference sequence). This CDR3 comprises 13 residues. The CDR3, as DNA: TGTGCCACCAGCCAGGGACAGGGGGTCCAACTGTTTTTT. Translating gives CATSQGQGVQLFF.

This clonotype came up a few times. This chain joins TRBV29-1 and TRBJ2-5; TRBD2 matches 10 bases. V lost 6 bases and J lost 1; bases outside the gene matches: 5. The CDR3 loop spans 14 amino acids. Germline CDR1 and CDR2: SQVTM and ANQGSEA. CDR3 coding DNA: TGCAGCGTGGAACTAGCGGGGACCCAAGAGACCCAGTACTTC. As protein: CSVELAGTQETQYF.

This chain connects TRBV12-5 to TRBJ1-5, with a tentative D call TRBD1 (5 bases). Germline CDR1 reads LGHNT; CDR2 reads FRNRAP. The CDR3 sequence is 17 residues long. Between the trimmed V and J ends, which lost 7 bases and 7 bases, there was a span of 26 bases. The CDR3 nucleotides are TGTGCTAGTGCCCACATCCGGGACGGCAAGCCCGGGCAGCCCCAGCATTTT. Translation gives CASAHIRDGKPGQPQHF.

This clonotype is a singleton in its sample. This chain uses TRBV20-1 with TRBJ2-7; D is uncertain. The length of the CDR3 is 8 residues. Trimming took 5 bases from V and 5 from J, leaving 1 base between them. Germline V lookup: CDR1 DFQATT, CDR2 SNEGSKA (reference sequence). Here the CDR3 reads CSADEQYF. The CDR3 nucleotides are TGCAGTGCTGACGAGCAGTACTTC.

V is TRBV2 and J is TRBJ1-5; 8 bases agree with TRBD1. Germline-derived CDR1 and CDR2 are SNHLY and FYNNEI. The CDR3 consists of 15 residues. V trimming: 5 bases; J trimming: 5 bases; junction bases outside the gene matches: 8. The CDR3 bases are TGTGCCAGCAGTAAGACAGGGGACGATTATCAGCCCCAGCATTTT. Protein product: CASSKTGDDYQPQHF.

This clonotype was recorded only once. This sequence may be a read error, since a much larger clone differs from it by one base. The rearrangement uses TRBV2 and TRBJ2-6, with D possibly being TRBD1 (5 bases). Germline V gene sequence: CDR1 SNHLY, CDR2 FYNNEI. This CDR3 contains 16 residues. This CDR3 is CGSSQAQGAGANVLTF. Here the CDR3 DNA reads TGTGGCAGCAGCCAAGCGCAAGGGGCTGGGGCCAACGTCCTGACTTTC. Based on the CDR3 plus reference TRBV2 and TRBJ2-6, the full variable domain is EPEVTQTPSHQVTQMGQEVILRCVPISNHLYFYWYRQILGQKVEFLVSFYNNEISEKSEIFDDQFSVERPDGSNFTLKIRSTKLEDSAMYFCGSSQAQGAGANVLTFGAGSRLTVL.

The genes are TRBV9 and TRBJ2-3; TRBD2 matches at 11 bases. This CDR3 region has 16 residues. With V trimmed by 2 bases and J by 2 bases, 4 bases remained unmatched. Looked up from germline, CDR1 is SGDLS and CDR2 is YYNGEE. The CDR3 nucleotides read TGTGCCAGCAGCGTTAGTAGCGGGGGGGACACAGATACGCAGTATTTT. It yields the protein CASSVSSGGDTDTQYF.

This clonotype was seen only a few times. The chain links TRBV30 to TRBJ1-3; no firm D call. Germline V gives CDR1 GTSNPN, CDR2 SVGIG (reference sequence). The CDR3 consists of 11 residues. V lost 6 bases and J lost 4, with 7 bases in between. CDR3: CACPSGNTIYF. The CDR3 DNA follows: TGTGCCTGTCCATCGGGAAACACCATATATTTT.

The V and J genes are TRBV20-1 and TRBJ2-1, with 8 bases fitting TRBD1. Per the germline V gene, CDR1 is DFQATT and CDR2 is SNEGSKA (reference sequence). V dropped 5 bases and J dropped 6; count of bases not matched to a gene: 15. The CDR3 loop spans 16 amino acids. The DNA of the CDR3 is TGCAGTGCTGTTGACAGGGGATTGGGTTTACGCAATGAGCAGTTCTTC. It codes for CSAVDRGLGLRNEQFF.

This clonotype was detected ten times or more. The genes are TRBV5-1 and TRBJ2-3; a weak D match, TRBD1 (6 bases). This CDR3 comprises 15 residues. V was shortened by 3 bases and J by 0 bases, with 11 bases between the two germline ends. Germline V gene lookup returns CDR1 SGHRS and CDR2 YFSETQ. The CDR3 DNA is TGCGCCAGCAGCTCGGGGACACTTAGCACAGATACGCAGTATTTT. It translates to CASSSGTLSTDTQYF.

This clonotype has only a few counts. The chain recombines TRBV20-1 with TRBJ1-4, with TRBD1 as a possible D gene (5 bases). Germline values: CDR1 DFQATT, CDR2 SNEGSKA (reference sequence). Deletions cut 0 bases from V and 7 bases from J, with 15 bases between. This CDR3 spans 15 amino acids. The CDR3 DNA sequence: TGCAGTGCTAGAGATTCTGCAGGGAGGGGTGAAAAACTGTTTTTT. Residues: CSARDSAGRGEKLFF.

The table lists this clonotype with a few counts. The rearrangement joins TRBV27 to TRBJ2-1; the match to TRBD1 covers 8 bases. In germline, CDR1 is MNHEY, CDR2 SMNVEV (reference sequence). The CDR3 has 13 residues. The V segment lost 6 bases and the J segment 7 bases; nucleotides outside the gene matches: 5. In nucleotides, the CDR3 is TGTGCCAGCAGCCCCCGGACAGGGAATGAGCAGTTCTTC. Its translation is CASSPRTGNEQFF.

This clonotype has only a few counts. The rearrangement uses TRBV5-8 and TRBJ2-1; the D gene is possibly TRBD1 (6 bases). Germline V gene sequence: CDR1 SGHTS, CDR2 YDEGEE. The V gene lost 4 bases and the J gene lost 9 bases, with 20 bases spanning the gap. The CDR3 has 15 amino acids. The CDR3 DNA is TGTGCCAGCAGCCAACTGAGGGGGTTAGATCTTGAGCAGTTCTTC. This sequence encodes CASSQLRGLDLEQFF.

The V gene is TRBV6-1, the J gene TRBJ2-3, with D unresolved. Germline V gene data show CDR1 as MNHNS and CDR2 as SASEGT. Between the trimmed V and J ends, which lost 7 bases and 2 bases, there was a span of 7 bases. This CDR3 has 12 residues. The CDR3 sequence is CASKGYTDTQYF. The CDR3, as DNA: TGTGCCAGCAAGGGTTACACAGATACGCAGTATTTT.

This clonotype has just a few counts. The chain links TRBV4-2 to TRBJ1-5; D is perhaps TRBD1 (5 bases). V lost 0 bases, J lost 3 bases, and 18 bases lay in between. The CDR3 runs to 18 residues. Germline V gene data show CDR1 as LGHNA and CDR2 as YNFKEQ. The CDR3 nucleotides are TGTGCCAGCAGCCAAGAAAGAAGGCAGGGTGAGGACAATCAGCCCCAGCATTTT. Protein sequence: CASSQERRQGEDNQPQHF.

J is TRBJ2-2 and V is TRBV6-2 or TRBV6-3; 7 bases match TRBD1. The germline V gene has CDR1 MNHEY and CDR2 SVGEGT. V lost 2 bases, J lost 4 bases, and 7 bases stayed unmatched. CDR3 length equals 16 residues. CDR3 residues: CASSYPGTELTGELFF. The CDR3 DNA sequence: TGTGCCAGCAGTTACCCCGGGACAGAACTCACCGGGGAGCTGTTTTTT.

The rearrangement links TRBV30 to TRBJ2-1; tentatively, D is TRBD2 (6 bases). The CDR3 consists of 11 residues. V shed 5 bases and J shed 8 bases, with 10 bases lying between them. Germline V gene data show CDR1 as GTSNPN and CDR2 as SVGIG (reference sequence). The CDR3: CAWGGGDEQFF. The CDR3, as DNA: TGTGCCTGGGGGGGAGGCGATGAGCAGTTCTTC.

The chain carries TRBV18 and TRBJ2-3, with D maybe TRBD1 (6 bases). The CDR3 loop spans 17 amino acids. The V gene lost 3 bases and the J gene lost 2 bases, with 18 bases spanning the gap. Germline V gene lookup returns CDR1 KGHSH and CDR2 LQKENI. In DNA, the CDR3 is TGTGCCAGCTCACCTATTCGGTCAGGGGCGACCACAGATACGCAGTATTTT. Translation gives CASSPIRSGATTDTQYF.